This T cell receptor beta chain was found in a study of T cell responses to AZD1222 COVID-19 vaccine. Study-wide context: Researchers grouped second doses given at about 4 or about 12 weeks into one pool.

About this clone: Its target is not known.

Libraries were prepared by immunoSEQ multiplex PCR; TCRdb keeps only in-frame clonotypes and omits some of them. The data show 70,000 to 90,000 clones, more than 70% seen once. Germline V gene lookup returns CDR1 KGHSH and CDR2 LQKENI. CDR3 length: 14 residues. V was clipped by 5 bases and J by 2 bases, with 12 bases between them. Findings of the study overall: Mapped onto spike, vaccine-associated CD4 TCRs spanned it and were dominant at 160-218 and 743-854.

The chain carries TRBV18 and TRBJ1-1, with D unclear. Sequenced material: peripheral blood, taken on day 0 of AZD1222 vaccination. The receptor comes from an adult in good health. The CDR3 DNA follows: TGTGCCAGCTCATCCGCCTCCTCTAACACTGAAGCTTTCTTT. Protein product: CASSSASSNTEAFF.